This T cell receptor (beta chain) was observed in a study of T cells expressing NK-cell markers. Across the study: Serological testing identified seven of the eight sequenced donors as HCMV-seropositive and one as seronegative.

One entry per CDR3 protein, without DNA, is what TCRdb gives after re-calling the 5' RACE reads. The sample includes more than 400,000 distinct CDR3 sequences. The sequence came from a woman aged 18 to 75 in good health. The sample taken for sequencing was blood T cells: a sorted CD56 or NKG2C T cell subset, CD4+ or CD8+ T cells, or bulk PBMC T cells (not recorded which).

CDR3 protein: CAWTLAGGLPDEQYF. V is TRBV30 and J is TRBJ2-7; there is no DNA to check the TCRdb D call of TRBD2. CDR1 GTSNPN and CDR2 SVGIG come from the germline V gene (reference sequence). CDR3 length equals 15 residues.